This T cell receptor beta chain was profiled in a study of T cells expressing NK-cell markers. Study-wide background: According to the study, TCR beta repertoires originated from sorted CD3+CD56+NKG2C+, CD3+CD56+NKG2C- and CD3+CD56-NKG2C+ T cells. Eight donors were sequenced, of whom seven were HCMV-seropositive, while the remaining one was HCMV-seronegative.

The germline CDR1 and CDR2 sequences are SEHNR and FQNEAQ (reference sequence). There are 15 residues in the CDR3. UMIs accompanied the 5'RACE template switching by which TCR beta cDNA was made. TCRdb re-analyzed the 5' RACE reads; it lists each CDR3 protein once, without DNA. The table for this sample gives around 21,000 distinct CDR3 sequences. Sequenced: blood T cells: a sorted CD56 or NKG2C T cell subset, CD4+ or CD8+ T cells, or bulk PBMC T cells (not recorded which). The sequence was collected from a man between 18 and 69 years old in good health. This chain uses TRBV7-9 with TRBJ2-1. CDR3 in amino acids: CASSLEGFGDNEQFF.